This T cell receptor beta chain was sequenced for a study of T cell changes during pregnancy in multiple sclerosis. This clone was observed a few times. The protocol was immunoSEQ multiplex PCR, while the TCRdb copy is restricted to in-frame clones and leaves out a portion. Of 100,000 or so clones listed, roughly 93% are singletons. The length of the CDR3 is 14 residues. V shed 3 bases and J shed 5 bases, with 12 bases lying between them. Looked up from germline, CDR1 is SGHRS and CDR2 is YFSETQ. This sequence was found in a female donor with multiple sclerosis, enrolled in a pregnancy study. V gene TRBV5-1 combines with J gene TRBJ1-5, with a tentative D call TRBD1 (6 bases). The sample consisted of peripheral blood, taken before pregnancy. The chain's CDR3 is CASSSGTPHQPQHF. The CDR3 DNA is TGCGCCAGCAGCTCCGGGACACCCCATCAGCCCCAGCATTTT.